The next 25 T cell receptor beta chains were all read from a single sample in a study of T cell changes during pregnancy in multiple sclerosis. Sequenced by immunoSEQ multiplex PCR; TCRdb stores in-frame clones only, minus some. The sample contains tens of thousands of clones, 90% to 95% of which appear only once. Sequences were derived from CD8+ T cells from peripheral blood mononuclear cells, sampled in the second trimester of pregnancy. The receptors stem from a female donor with multiple sclerosis, enrolled in a pregnancy study.

This chain joins TRBV19 and TRBJ2-7; perhaps TRBD2 as D (6 bases). Germline V gene data show CDR1 as LNHDA and CDR2 as SQIVND (reference sequence). V was pared by 3 bases and J by 2 bases, with 14 bases between. CDR3 length equals 15 residues. For the CDR3, the DNA is TGTGCCAGTAGTATCGGGACTGATGTGCCCTACGAGCAGTACTTC. Its protein is CASSIGTDVPYEQYF. The full variable domain, rest sourced from reference TRBV19 and TRBJ2-7, is DGGITQSPKYLFRKEGQNVTLSCEQNLNHDAMYWYRQDPGQGLRLIYYSQIVNDFQKGDIAEGYSVSREKKESFPLTVTSAQKNPTAFYLCASSIGTDVPYEQYFGPGTRLTVT.

The chain has TRBV4-3 and TRBJ2-1; 11 nucleotides line up with TRBD2. Germline lookup yields CDR1 LGHNA and CDR2 YSLEER. J gave up 5 bases and V 0 bases, and 3 bases lay outside the gene matches. The CDR3 length is 16 residues. CDR3 sequence: CASSQEGLAAHNEQFF. The CDR3 DNA follows: TGCGCCAGCAGCCAAGAGGGACTAGCGGCTCACAATGAGCAGTTCTTC.

The J gene is TRBJ1-3, the V gene TRBV19; D is perhaps TRBD1 (6 bases). Germline-derived CDR1 and CDR2 are LNHDA and SQIVND (reference sequence). Trimming left V 3 bases short and J 1 base short, with 16 bases between. The CDR3 sequence is 17 residues long. Here the CDR3 DNA reads TGTGCCAGTAGTATGTACATTCGGGGGGCGTCTGGAAACACCATATATTTT. Translated: CASSMYIRGASGNTIYF.

This clone has a single count. The rearrangement joins TRBV9 to TRBJ1-1; D gene ambiguous. Germline V CDR1 and CDR2: SGDLS, YYNGEE. The CDR3 spans 15 residues. Trimming took 0 bases from V and 3 from J, leaving 12 bases between them. The CDR3 is CASSVGPGEHTEAFF. The CDR3 region has the DNA TGTGCCAGCAGCGTAGGTCCGGGAGAACACACTGAAGCTTTCTTT.

The chain recombines TRBV14 with TRBJ2-7; 12 bases line up with TRBD2. The germline CDR1 and CDR2 sequences are SGHDN and FVKESK. J gave up 3 bases and V 1 base, and 4 bases lay outside the gene matches. The CDR3 is made up of 16 amino acids. CDR3 region: CASSQAGLAGFYEQYF. In nucleotides, the CDR3 is TGTGCCAGCAGCCAAGCTGGACTAGCGGGGTTCTACGAGCAGTACTTC.

V usage is TRBV19 and J usage is TRBJ2-1, with D maybe TRBD1 (5 bases). Trimming removed 5 bases from V and 4 bases from J, with 15 bases in between. CDR3 size: 15 residues. Germline V CDR1 and CDR2: LNHDA, SQIVND (reference sequence). CDR3 in amino acids: CASSRVQGRYNEQFF. The CDR3, as DNA: TGTGCCAGTAGTCGGGTTCAGGGTAGGTACAATGAGCAGTTCTTC.

This chain's CDR3 is CASSARTGETEAFF. The CDR3 DNA follows: TGTGCCAGCAGCGCCCGGACAGGGGAGACTGAAGCTTTCTTT. V gene TRBV13 combines with J gene TRBJ1-1; the match to TRBD1 covers 9 bases. Germline lookup yields CDR1 PRHDT and CDR2 FYEKMQ (reference sequence). V lost 5 bases and J lost 5; bases outside the gene matches: 6. CDR3 length: 14 amino acids.

The CDR3 sequence is CASVPSGQVYNEQFF. CDR3 DNA: TGTGCCAGCGTTCCTTCGGGACAGGTTTACAATGAGCAGTTCTTC. This chain links TRBV28 with TRBJ2-1, with 8 bases aligning to TRBD1. Unmatched junction bases numbered 10, after V lost 8 bases and J lost 4 bases. CDR1 and CDR2 (germline): MDHEN, SYDVKM. CDR3 length equals 15 residues. Looking up the rest from reference TRBV28 and TRBJ2-1 gives the full variable domain: DVKVTQSSRYLVKRTGEKVFLECVQDMDHENMFWYRQDPGLGLRLIYFSYDVKMKEKGDIPEGYSVSREKKERFSLILESASTNQTSMYLCASVPSGQVYNEQFFGPGTRLTVL.

J is TRBJ1-2 and V is TRBV5-6, with 12 nucleotides matching TRBD1. This CDR3 is built from 17 residues. Trimming at V came to 0 bases and at J to 4 bases, leaving 7 bases not matched to a gene. Germline V gene sequence: CDR1 SGHDT, CDR2 YYEEEE. Here the CDR3 DNA reads TGTGCCAGCAGCTTGGGGGACAGGGGGCTTAGTGTCTATGGCTACACCTTC. Translated, it gives CASSLGDRGLSVYGYTF.

This sequence joins TRBV7-6 and TRBJ1-3; D is perhaps TRBD1 (5 bases). Germline CDR1 is SGHVS and CDR2 is FNYEAQ. V gave up 5 bases and J gave up 0 bases, with 23 bases separating them. The CDR3 contains 19 residues. The CDR3 nucleotides read TGTGCCAGCAGCGACCCTTCCGACACGGGGGGACCCTCTGGAAACACCATATATTTT. Amino acids: CASSDPSDTGGPSGNTIYF.

CDR3 region: CASSEAGGQETQYF. The DNA of the CDR3 is TGTGCCAGCAGTGAAGCGGGGGGGCAAGAGACCCAGTACTTC. J is TRBJ2-5 and V is TRBV6-4, with 10 bases matching TRBD2. The CDR3 has 14 amino acids. J gave up 2 bases and V 3 bases, and 0 bases lay outside the gene matches. Germline V gene lookup returns CDR1 MRHNA and CDR2 SNTAGT.

V is TRBV4-2 and J is TRBJ2-2, with 7 bases identical to TRBD1. This CDR3 region has 15 residues. Germline CDR1 is LGHNA and CDR2 is YNFKEQ. Unmatched junction bases numbered 8, after V lost 7 bases and J lost 3 bases. CDR3 sequence (DNA): TGTGCCAGCATGACGCGAACAGGGGACACCGGGGAGCTGTTTTTT. It is translated as CASMTRTGDTGELFF.

V usage is TRBV7-9 and J usage is TRBJ1-5, with 8 nucleotides matching TRBD1. The ends lost 5 bases at V and 7 bases at J; junction bases unmatched: 7. Germline V lookup: CDR1 SEHNR, CDR2 FQNEAQ (reference sequence). CDR3 size: 14 residues. CDR3 DNA sequence: TGTGCCAGCAGCCCGACAGGGGATGGACAGCCCCAGCATTTT. Residues: CASSPTGDGQPQHF.

J is TRBJ2-7 and V is TRBV19; D may be TRBD2 (5 bases). Germline V CDR1 and CDR2: LNHDA, SQIVND (reference sequence). V gave up 6 bases and J gave up 6 bases, with 15 bases separating them. This CDR3 comprises 13 residues. The CDR3 loop reads CASRGTAEGEQYF. Here the CDR3 DNA reads TGTGCCAGTAGGGGAACAGCCGAGGGCGAGCAGTACTTC.

The chain couples TRBV5-1 to TRBJ2-7; 10 bases agree with TRBD1. Trimming cost V 8 bases and J 6 bases; bases outside gene matches: 11. Looked up from germline, CDR1 is SGHRS and CDR2 is YFSETQ. The CDR3 extends over 14 amino acids. CDR3: CASKLSGTGVEQYF. In DNA, the CDR3 is TGCGCCAGTAAACTTTCCGGGACAGGGGTCGAGCAGTACTTC.

The CDR3 DNA reads TGTGCCAGCAGCCAAGTTAACACCCTGGAGCAGTACTTC. Protein product: CASSQVNTLEQYF. This sequence joins TRBV14 and TRBJ2-7, with unresolved D. Per the germline V gene, CDR1 is SGHDN and CDR2 is FVKESK. V was cut by 1 base and J by 7 bases, with 11 bases left in between. CDR3 length: 13 residues.

In nucleotides, the CDR3 is TGCGCCAGCACCTTAGTTGAGGGGGACCGGGAGCTGTTTTTT. This codes for CASTLVEGDRELFF. This rearrangement joins TRBV5-1 to TRBJ2-2; tentatively, D is TRBD1 (6 bases). Deletions cut 6 bases from V and 9 bases from J, with 18 bases between. The CDR3 spans 14 residues. Germline V gene sequence: CDR1 SGHRS, CDR2 YFSETQ. The full variable domain, completed using reference TRBV5-1 and TRBJ2-2, is KAGVTQTPRYLIKTRGQQVTLSCSPISGHRSVSWYQQTPGQGLQFLFEYFSETQRNKGNFPGRFSGRQFSNSRSEMNVSTLELGDSALYLCASTLVEGDRELFFGEGSRLTVL.

The genes are TRBV11-2 and TRBJ2-7; 7 bases map to TRBD1. This CDR3 region has 14 residues. The trim removed 5 bases at V and 2 bases at J, leaving 6 bases unmatched. The V gene's germline CDR1 is SGHAT and CDR2 FQNNGV. The CDR3 here is CASSGGQAPYEQYF. CDR3 bases: TGTGCCAGCAGCGGAGGACAGGCCCCCTACGAGCAGTACTTC. The full variable domain, rest sourced from reference TRBV11-2 and TRBJ2-7, is EAGVAQSPRYKIIEKRQSVAFWCNPISGHATLYWYQQILGQGPKLLIQFQNNGVVDDSQLPKDRFSAERLKGVDSTLKIQPAKLEDSAVYLCASSGGQAPYEQYFGPGTRLTVT.

This clone was counted once. The chain has TRBV29-1 and TRBJ1-6; TRBD1 aligns across 10 bases. Germline CDR1 is SQVTM and CDR2 is ANQGSEA. Trimming cost V 6 bases and J 9 bases; bases outside gene matches: 5. The CDR3 spans 13 residues. The CDR3 here is CSVGQGPGSPLHF. The CDR3 bases are TGCAGCGTGGGACAGGGGCCGGGTTCACCCCTCCACTTT.

CDR3 amino acids: CASSAGGGSGYTF. The CDR3 DNA sequence: TGTGCCAGCAGCGCAGGGGGCGGCAGTGGCTACACCTTC. The rearrangement joins TRBV7-6 to TRBJ1-2, with 8 bases aligning to TRBD1. The J segment lost 7 bases and the V segment lost 5 bases, leaving 6 bases of the junction unmatched. This CDR3 spans 13 amino acids. The V gene's germline CDR1 is SGHVS and CDR2 FNYEAQ.

The gene calls are TRBV7-3 and TRBJ1-1; D is perhaps TRBD1 (6 bases). Looked up from germline, CDR1 is SGHTA and CDR2 is FQGTGA. The V end lost 0 bases, the J end lost 0 bases, and 8 bases lay between the germline ends. The CDR3 totals 15 residues. The CDR3 reads CASSLTGGLNTEAFF. CDR3 in DNA: TGTGCCAGCAGCTTAACTGGGGGCTTGAACACTGAAGCTTTCTTT.

The chain combines TRBV7-9 with TRBJ1-2, with 9 positions matching TRBD1. Trimming cost V 4 bases and J 7 bases; bases outside gene matches: 16. From germline, CDR1 is SEHNR and CDR2 FQNEAQ (reference sequence). CDR3 length: 17 amino acids. As DNA, the CDR3 is TGTGCCAGCAGCTCCTCCGTTCTACAGGGGGCCCTTTTTGGCTACACCTTC. Translating it yields CASSSSVLQGALFGYTF.

CDR3 amino acids: CASSLRQGPYEQYF. The CDR3 coding sequence is TGCGCCAGCAGCCTCCGACAGGGGCCCTACGAGCAGTACTTC. This chain uses TRBV4-1 with TRBJ2-7, with 8 positions matching TRBD1. The V segment lost 4 bases and the J segment 2 bases; nucleotides outside the gene matches: 4. CDR3 size: 14 residues. Germline V gives CDR1 MGHRA, CDR2 YSYEKL.

The chain uses TRBV6-6 and TRBJ2-1; a weak D match, TRBD2 (7 bases). This CDR3 comprises 16 residues. The germline gives CDR1 MNHNY, CDR2 SVGAGI (reference sequence). V was clipped by 4 bases and J by 0 bases, with 13 bases between them. The CDR3 reads CASSFGQRGSYNEQFF. The CDR3 region has the DNA TGTGCCAGCAGTTTCGGACAGCGGGGCTCCTACAATGAGCAGTTCTTC.

This chain connects TRBV29-1 to TRBJ2-7; 7 bases map to TRBD1. Losses at the gene ends were 7 bases for V and 5 bases for J; bases not matched to a gene: 11. Per the germline V gene, CDR1 is SQVTM and CDR2 is ANQGSEA. The CDR3 runs to 13 residues. The DNA for the CDR3 is TGCAGCGGTACTCCGGGGACAGAGGACGAGCAGTACTTC. It is translated as CSGTPGTEDEQYF.